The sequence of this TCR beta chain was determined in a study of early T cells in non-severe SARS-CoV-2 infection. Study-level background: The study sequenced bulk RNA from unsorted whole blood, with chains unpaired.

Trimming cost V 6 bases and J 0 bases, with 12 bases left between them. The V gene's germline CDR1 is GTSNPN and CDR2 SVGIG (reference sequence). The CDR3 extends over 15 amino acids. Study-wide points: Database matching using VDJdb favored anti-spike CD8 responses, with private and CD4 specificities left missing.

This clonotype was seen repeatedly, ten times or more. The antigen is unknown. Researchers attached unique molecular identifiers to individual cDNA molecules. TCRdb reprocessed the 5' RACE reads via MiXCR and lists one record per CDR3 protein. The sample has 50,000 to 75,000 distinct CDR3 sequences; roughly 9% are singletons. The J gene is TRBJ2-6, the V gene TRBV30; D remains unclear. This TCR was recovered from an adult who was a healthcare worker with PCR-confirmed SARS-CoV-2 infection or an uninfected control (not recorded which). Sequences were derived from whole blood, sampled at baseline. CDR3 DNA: TGTGCCTGCCCCCCGGCGCTCTCTGGGGCCAACGTCCTGACTTTC. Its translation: CACPPALSGANVLTF.